Each of the 8 T cell receptor beta chains below was sequenced from the same sample in a study of T cell clones after liver transplantation. Assay used: immunoSEQ multiplex PCR; TCRdb lists only in-frame clones, some missing. The sample has 12,000 to 15,000 clones, about 90% seen once. The sample was CD8+ T cells from blood, taken before liver transplant. The receptor source for this set is a human donor who received a liver transplant.

The genes are TRBV29-1 and TRBJ1-2, with D perhaps TRBD1 (6 bases). This CDR3 contains 17 residues. CDR1 is SQVTM and CDR2 is ANQGSEA in the germline V gene. V gave up 0 bases and J gave up 5 bases, with 22 bases separating them. In nucleotides, the CDR3 is TGCAGCGTTGAAGATCGTCGCAGGGGCCGACCTGGGTATGGCTACACCTTC. Its protein is CSVEDRRRGRPGYGYTF.

This chain joins TRBV5-6 and TRBJ1-2; 9 nucleotides match TRBD1. The CDR3 loop spans 14 amino acids. The ends lost 3 bases at V and 5 bases at J; junction bases unmatched: 5. CDR1 SGHDT and CDR2 YYEEEE come from the germline V gene. CDR3 residues: CASSWDRASYGYTF. CDR3 DNA sequence: TGTGCCAGCAGCTGGGACAGGGCCTCTTATGGCTACACCTTC.

This clone was counted only a few times. V is TRBV6-1 and J is TRBJ2-1; TRBD2 matches at 13 bases. Germline-derived CDR1 and CDR2 are MNHNS and SASEGT. V lost 0 bases and J lost 8; bases outside the gene matches: 4. This CDR3 has 16 amino acids. The CDR3 coding sequence is TGTGCCAGCAGTGAAGCAACTAGCGGGAGGGTCCATGAGCAGTTCTTC. This gives the protein CASSEATSGRVHEQFF.

In its sample, this clone was seen once. This chain joins TRBV7-3 and TRBJ1-5; D ambiguous. The germline V gene encodes CDR1 SGHTA and CDR2 FQGTGA. V dropped 2 bases and J dropped 4 bases, with 9 bases sitting between them. This CDR3 is 14 amino acids long. CDR3 amino acids: CASSLGWGNQPQHF. Here the CDR3 DNA reads TGTGCCAGCAGCTTAGGTTGGGGAAATCAGCCCCAGCATTTT.

The chain couples TRBV18 to TRBJ2-3; TRBD2 aligns across 8 bases. The V gene end was trimmed by 3 bases and the J gene end by 3 bases; junction bases not matched to a gene: 8. This CDR3 has 16 amino acids. The germline CDR1 and CDR2 sequences are KGHSH and LQKENI. CDR3 nucleotides: TGTGCCAGCTCACCTCCTTTAGCGGGAACGACAGATACGCAGTATTTT. This translates into CASSPPLAGTTDTQYF.

The chain combines TRBV2 with TRBJ2-3; the D is unclear. The CDR3 has 16 residues. The V gene lost 2 bases and the J gene lost 2 bases, with 14 bases spanning the gap. Per germline, CDR1 SNHLY and CDR2 FYNNEI. The CDR3 protein is CASSEFGRSSTDTQYF. CDR3 coding DNA: TGTGCCAGCAGTGAATTTGGCAGATCATCCACAGATACGCAGTATTTT.

CDR3 DNA sequence: TGTGCCAGCAGCCCCCCGGACAGGGAGTTAGACTGGGAGCTGTTTTTT. This codes for CASSPPDRELDWELFF. The genes are TRBV7-9 and TRBJ2-2, with 8 bases identical to TRBD1. The germline gives CDR1 SEHNR, CDR2 FQNEAQ (reference sequence). V lost 5 bases and J lost 9; bases outside the gene matches: 14. The CDR3 covers 16 residues.

The chain carries TRBV9 and TRBJ1-1; D unresolved. Trimming left V 7 bases short and J 1 base short, with 26 bases between. There are 18 residues in the CDR3. Per germline, CDR1 SGDLS and CDR2 YYNGEE. The CDR3 coding sequence is TGTGCCAGCGGCCTCCTCCCGGTACACCCTTCCAAGAACACTGAAGCTTTCTTT. This gives the protein CASGLLPVHPSKNTEAFF. Combining the CDR3 with reference TRBV9 and TRBJ1-1 gives the whole variable domain DSGVTQTPKHLITATGQRVTLRCSPRSGDLSVYWYQQSLDQGLQFLIQYYNGEERAKGNILERFSAQQFPDLHSELNLSSLELGDSALYFCASGLLPVHPSKNTEAFFGQGTRLTVV.